This TCR beta chain appears in the sequencing data of a study of cytomegalovirus exposure and HLA in healthy donors. Study information: About 200 million T cells yielded around 120 million unique TCR beta sequences in earlier analysis.

Study-wide results and caveats: The study flagged some 170 TCR beta chains as cytomegalovirus-associated.

About this clone: The target antigen is unknown. One end of the junction is discordant with germline, which a read error may explain.

CDR1 is SNHLY and CDR2 is FYNNEI in the germline V gene. The CDR3 is 14 residues long. At the time of sampling, donors were nominally healthy, though unrecorded immune exposures were likely. The PCR contained 60 Vbeta and 13 Jbeta primers. Clones were read by immunoSEQ multiplex PCR, and TCRdb kept only the in-frame ones, dropping some. The repertoire holds tens of thousands of clones, with about 70% as singletons. This clonotype originated in a man aged 35 to 55 in good health and CMV-seropositive. This sequence joins TRBV2 and TRBJ2-7, with 8 bases identical to TRBD2. Material for sequencing was PBMCs. CDR3 bases: TGTGCCAGCAGTAAAGCGGGAGCAAACTACGAGCAGTACTTC. Protein sequence: CASSKAGANYEQYF.